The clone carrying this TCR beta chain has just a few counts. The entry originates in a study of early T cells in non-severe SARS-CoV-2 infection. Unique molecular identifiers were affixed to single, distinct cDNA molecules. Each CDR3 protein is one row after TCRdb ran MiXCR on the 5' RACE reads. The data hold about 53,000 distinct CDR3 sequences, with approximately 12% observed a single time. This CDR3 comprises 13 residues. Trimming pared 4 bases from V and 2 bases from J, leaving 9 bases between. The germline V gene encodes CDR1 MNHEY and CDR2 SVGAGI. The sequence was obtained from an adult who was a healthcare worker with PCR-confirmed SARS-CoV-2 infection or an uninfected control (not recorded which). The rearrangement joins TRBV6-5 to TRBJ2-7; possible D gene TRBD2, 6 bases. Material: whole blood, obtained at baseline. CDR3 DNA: TGTGCCAGCAGTTCGGGGGAAGCCTACGAGCAGTACTTC. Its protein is CASSSGEAYEQYF.